Listed below are T cell receptor beta chains from one sample, sequenced in a study of T cell changes during pregnancy in multiple sclerosis. Assay: immunoSEQ multiplex PCR; the TCRdb copy retains only in-frame clones and omits some. The data hold roughly 49,000 clones, with roughly nine tenths observed a single time. The material sequenced was CD4+ T cells from peripheral blood mononuclear cells, taken in the second trimester of pregnancy. The source is a female donor in good health, enrolled as a control in a pregnancy study. CDR3s include the opening cysteine and the closing phenylalanine or tryptophan.

j_call v_call cdr3_aa
TRBJ1-2 TRBV7-3 CASSRATSGGRGGYTF
TRBJ2-3 TRBV30 CAWSPLGTDTQYF
TRBJ1-4 TRBV11-2 CASTQSHGGEKLFF
TRBJ2-3 TRBV27 CASSLRGSRASTDTQYF
TRBJ2-2 TRBV7-2 CASSLGSGGATGELFF
TRBJ1-1 TRBV30 CAWSTLGAGGILAAFF
TRBJ1-1 TRBV11-2 CASSLARAGGEAGTEAFF
TRBJ1-1 TRBV25-1 CASSESGRGLTEAFF
TRBJ1-2 TRBV6-5 CASSAGAGYTF
TRBJ1-2 TRBV28 CASFDRGYGYTF
TRBJ1-2 TRBV19 CASSIGQDNYGYTF
TRBJ2-7 TRBV2 CASGTANSYEQYF
TRBJ1-2 TRBV7-2 CASSLGQGSIYGYTF
TRBJ1-4 TRBV7-8 CASSRTTGINEKLFF
TRBJ2-3 TRBV9 CASSPTPGGGTDTQYF
TRBJ2-7 TRBV7-9 CASSFKGQGDEQYF
TRBJ1-1 TRBV7-2 CASSLDTGPNTEAFF
TRBJ2-3 TRBV7-9 CASSPGVDTQYF
TRBJ1-2 TRBV4-2 CASSSRDGYTF
TRBJ1-2 TRBV30 CAWSLTGNGYTF
TRBJ1-6 TRBV2 CASSEEGTGYSPLHF
TRBJ1-5 TRBV19 CASSIGQLNSNQPQHF
TRBJ2-5 TRBV7-7 CASSLGGLAGKETQYF
TRBJ1-2 TRBV7-9 CASSLDVVAEGRYTF
TRBJ1-3 TRBV5-1 CASSLAGRSGNTIYF
TRBJ2-3 TRBV7-2 CASSPPGTSGGRTDTQYF
TRBJ1-2 TRBV23-1 CASSQGERSGYTF
TRBJ1-1 TRBV15 CATSRDTGENTEAFF
TRBJ2-2 TRBV11-3 CASSPDRGRTGELFF